This TCR beta chain appears in the sequencing data of a study of multiple sclerosis patients with progressive multifocal leukoencephalopathy. Time point: five to six months of natalizumab therapy. Sequenced by immunoSEQ multiplex PCR; TCRdb stores in-frame clones only, minus some. Among 29,000 or so clones, around 92% were seen once, and the ten largest hold over 1.2%. This receptor was taken from a human donor with multiple sclerosis. Sequenced here: PBMCs, sampled from a patient treated with natalizumab.

Here the CDR3 reads CASSDSGRYEQYF. DNA of the CDR3: TGTGCCAGCAGTGACTCGGGAAGGTACGAGCAGTACTTC. This chain links TRBV25-1 with TRBJ2-7; a weak D match, TRBD2 (5 bases). Per germline, CDR1 MGHDK and CDR2 SYGVNS. This CDR3 is 13 amino acids long. V lost 3 bases and J lost 4, with 10 bases in between.